Listed below are T cell receptor beta chains from one sample, sequenced in a study of cytomegalovirus exposure and HLA in healthy donors. Sequencing was performed with immunoSEQ multiplex PCR; in TCRdb, only in-frame clones are kept and a portion is missing. This table has 200,000 or so clones, 84% appearing once. The sample consisted of PBMCs. Receptors originate from a boy under 18 in good health and CMV-seronegative. Each CDR3 is given with its conserved first and last residue. The D gene is left open where the match is weak. The size of a clone is reported for some rows only, either as once, few or many, or as a class for expanded clones.

j_gene,abundance,d_gene,v_gene,CDR3aa,CDR3nt
TRBJ2-7,.,.,TRBV6-1,CASSDVRVKHGTSYEQYF,TGTGCCAGCAGTGATGTAAGGGTAAAGCACGGGACATCGTACGAGCAGTACTTC
TRBJ1-5,.,.,TRBV6-1,CASSATDQGQPQHF,TGTGCCAGCAGTGCGACGGACCAGGGTCAGCCCCAGCATTTT
TRBJ1-2,.,.,TRBV7-9,CASSLARAGRSGYTF,TGTGCCAGCAGCTTAGCGAGGGCAGGGAGGAGCGGCTACACCTTC
TRBJ2-2,.,TRBD1,TRBV10-3,CAISAGTGGTGELFF,TGTGCCATCAGTGCCGGGACAGGGGGCACCGGGGAGCTGTTTTTT
TRBJ2-3,.,.,TRBV9,CASSAGGNSADTQYF,TGTGCCAGCAGCGCAGGGGGGAATTCGGCAGATACGCAGTATTTT
TRBJ2-1,once,.,TRBV5-1,CASSKDNNEQFF,TGCGCCAGCAGCAAGGACAACAATGAGCAGTTCTTC
TRBJ2-5,few,TRBD2,TRBV6-5,CASSWGLAGGPGTQYF,TGTGCCAGCAGTTGGGGACTAGCGGGAGGGCCTGGGACCCAGTACTTC
TRBJ1-5,.,.,TRBV6-5,CASSRGAVGNQPQHF,TGTGCCAGCTCGCGGGGCGCGGTAGGCAATCAGCCCCAGCATTTT
TRBJ2-3,.,.,TRBV7-9,CASSQTRGDTQYF,TGTGCCAGCAGCCAGACGAGAGGAGATACGCAGTATTTT
TRBJ1-3,.,TRBD1,TRBV7-9,CASSLAGQGVLFGNTIYF,TGTGCCAGCAGCTTAGCGGGACAGGGGGTACTATTTGGAAACACCATATATTTT
TRBJ2-7,.,.,TRBV9,CASSGRPYEQYF,TGTGCCAGCTCAGGGCGGCCTTACGAGCAGTACTTC
TRBJ1-5,few,TRBD1,TRBV7-2,CASASGTGYTQPQHF,TGTGCCAGCGCCTCGGGGACAGGGTACACTCAGCCCCAGCATTTT
TRBJ1-2,.,.,TRBV2,CASGGGYTF,TGTGCCAGCGGAGGGGGCTACACCTTC
TRBJ2-2,.,.,TRBV7-3,CASSSLGGANTGELFF,TGTGCCAGCAGCTCCCTAGGGGGGGCGAACACCGGGGAGCTGTTTTTT
TRBJ1-5,.,TRBD1,TRBV5-4,CASSEGQGSQPQHF,TGTGCCAGCAGCGAGGGACAGGGGAGTCAGCCCCAGCATTTT
TRBJ2-3,few,TRBD2,TRBV30,CAWSNAEGLAGVFTDTQYF,TGTGCCTGGAGTAACGCCGAGGGACTAGCGGGGGTTTTCACAGATACGCAGTATTTT
TRBJ2-1,.,.,TRBV4-1,CASSQFFYNEQFF,TGCGCCAGCAGCCAATTCTTCTACAATGAGCAGTTCTTC
TRBJ1-2,.,.,TRBV20-1,CSGTDNYGYTF,TGCAGTGGGACAGATAACTATGGCTACACCTTC
TRBJ2-3,.,TRBD2,TRBV6-5,CASSPGGFSTDTQYF,TGTGCCAGCAGCCCGGGGGGGTTTAGCACAGATACGCAGTATTTT
TRBJ1-5,.,TRBD1,TRBV27,CASSLFKGQGGPQHF,TGTGCCAGCAGTTTATTTAAAGGACAGGGAGGACCCCAGCATTTT
TRBJ2-7,.,.,TRBV5-6,CARRKNREGYEQYF,TGTGCCAGACGGAAAAACAGGGAGGGCTACGAGCAGTACTTC
TRBJ2-5,.,TRBD2,TRBV5-3,CARSYVRGGAYQETQYF,TGTGCCAGAAGCTACGTCCGGGGGGGGGCTTACCAAGAGACCCAGTACTTC
TRBJ2-3,.,.,TRBV6-6,CASSYSNGQGRDTQYF,TGTGCCAGCAGTTACTCGAACGGTCAGGGCAGGGATACGCAGTATTTT
TRBJ2-6,.,.,TRBV7-2,CASSLGFGGANVLTF,TGTGCCAGCAGCTTAGGATTCGGTGGGGCCAACGTCCTGACTTTC
TRBJ2-3,once,.,TRBV9,CASSVGWQADTQYF,TGTGCCAGCAGCGTAGGTTGGCAGGCAGATACGCAGTATTTT
TRBJ2-1,once,.,TRBV2,CASSPDGDSYNEQFF,TGTGCCAGCAGTCCGGACGGGGACTCCTACAATGAGCAGTTCTTC
TRBJ1-6,.,.,TRBV5-6,CASSFINYRDNSPLHF,TGTGCCAGCAGCTTTATTAACTACAGGGATAATTCACCCCTCCACTTT
TRBJ2-1,.,.,TRBV6-6,CASSYSPGYNEQFF,TGTGCCAGCAGTTACTCCCCGGGTTACAATGAGCAGTTCTTC
TRBJ2-3,.,TRBD2,TRBV15,CATSRARLAGAGDTQYF,TGTGCCACCAGCAGAGCGAGACTAGCGGGAGCCGGAGATACGCAGTATTTT
TRBJ1-2,.,TRBD1,TRBV5-1,CASSPGGTGYGYTF,TGCGCCAGCAGTCCCGGTGGGACAGGCTATGGCTACACCTTC
TRBJ2-7,.,.,TRBV4-2,CASSAHSGTQHQTAYEQYF,TGTGCCAGCAGCGCACATAGCGGAACACAACACCAAACGGCCTACGAGCAGTACTTC
TRBJ1-5,.,TRBD1,TRBV6-5,CASSSQGISNQPQHF,TGTGCCAGCAGCTCACAGGGGATTAGCAATCAGCCCCAGCATTTT
TRBJ1-6,.,.,TRBV19,CASSIRTDSPLHF,TGTGCCAGTAGTATTCGCACAGATTCACCCCTCCACTTT
TRBJ2-1,.,TRBD1,TRBV19,CASRDRVNNEQFF,TGTGCCAGCCGGGACAGGGTTAACAATGAGCAGTTCTTC
TRBJ2-1,.,.,TRBV4-1,CASRLTGAGTFDEQFF,TGCGCCAGCAGACTAACAGGAGCAGGAACGTTCGATGAGCAGTTCTTC
TRBJ2-2,.,.,TRBV27,CASSSWAAANTGELFF,TGTGCCAGCAGTTCATGGGCCGCCGCGAACACCGGGGAGCTGTTTTTT
TRBJ2-3,.,TRBD2,TRBV6-5,CASSLAGDPLGGQYF,TGTGCCAGCAGTTTGGCGGGGGATCCCTTGGGCGGGCAGTATTTT
TRBJ2-5,few,.,TRBV27,CASSLGKGVRETQYF,TGTGCCAGCAGTTTAGGTAAGGGGGTCAGAGAGACCCAGTACTTC
TRBJ2-1,.,TRBD2,TRBV4-3,CASSQETSGSYNEQFF,TGCGCCAGCAGCCAAGAGACTAGCGGCTCCTACAATGAGCAGTTCTTC
TRBJ1-4,once,.,TRBV5-1,CASNPYPGTNEKLFF,TGCGCCAGCAACCCCTACCCCGGAACTAATGAAAAACTGTTTTTT
TRBJ1-1,.,.,TRBV10-3,CAIRREDIMNTEAFF,TGTGCCATCAGGAGGGAGGATATAATGAACACTGAAGCTTTCTTT
TRBJ2-4,once,.,TRBV4-1,CASSQERGRENIQYF,TGCGCCAGCAGCCAAGAAAGGGGAAGGGAAAACATTCAGTACTTC
TRBJ2-5,.,TRBD2,TRBV4-3,CASSQEIRGEKETQYF,TGCGCCAGCAGCCAAGAAATCCGGGGGGAAAAAGAGACCCAGTACTTC
TRBJ2-2,.,TRBD2,TRBV7-3,CASSPGLAGDGELFF,TGTGCCAGCAGCCCAGGACTAGCGGGGGACGGGGAGCTGTTTTTT
TRBJ1-2,.,TRBD1,TRBV6-1,CASSGTHRGANYGYTF,TGTGCCAGCAGTGGGACCCACAGGGGAGCTAACTATGGCTACACCTTC
TRBJ2-1,.,.,TRBV6-5,CASSYREVDNEQFF,TGTGCCAGCAGTTACAGGGAGGTGGACAATGAGCAGTTCTTC
TRBJ2-2,.,TRBD2,TRBV7-3,CASSLSSGEHTGELFF,TGTGCCAGCAGCTTGTCTAGCGGGGAACACACCGGGGAGCTGTTTTTT
TRBJ2-5,.,.,TRBV5-4,CASSLKGVQETQYF,TGTGCCAGCAGCTTGAAGGGAGTTCAAGAGACCCAGTACTTC
TRBJ2-5,few,TRBD2,TRBV30,CACLSGRVPWQETQYF,TGTGCCTGTCTGAGCGGGAGGGTTCCCTGGCAAGAGACCCAGTACTTC
TRBJ1-2,.,.,TRBV7-2,CASSLRRGRAWGYTF,TGTGCCAGCAGCTTGAGGCGGGGCAGGGCGTGGGGCTACACCTTC
TRBJ2-7,.,.,TRBV18,CASSPESYEQYF,TGTGCCAGCTCACCCGAGTCCTACGAGCAGTACTTC
TRBJ2-7,.,TRBD1,TRBV7-3,CASSRTDRGWQYF,TGTGCCAGCAGCCGAACCGACAGGGGATGGCAGTACTTC
TRBJ2-3,.,.,TRBV10-3,CAISDTQGRDTQYF,TGTGCCATCAGTGATACGCAGGGAAGAGATACGCAGTATTTT
TRBJ1-4,once,.,TRBV7-2,CASAWSATNEKLFF,TGTGCCAGCGCCTGGTCGGCAACTAATGAAAAACTGTTTTTT